Following are 14 T cell receptor beta chains from one sample sequenced in a study of T-cell reconstitution after alpha-beta-depleted transplantation in children. TCRbeta library preparation incorporated unique molecular identifiers. MiXCR was run by TCRdb on the PCR reads, yielding one entry per CDR3 protein. The sample consists of about 260,000 distinct CDR3 sequences, just under 8.5% of them appearing once. The material sequenced was PBMCs, mostly from graft donor cells, taken 180 days after TCRalphabeta/CD19-depleted stem cell transplant. These receptors came from a male patient aged 10 to 17 who had a stem cell transplant for acute lymphoblastic leukemia, so the T cells may come from the graft donor.

This clonotype was seen repeatedly, ten times or more. The V gene is TRBV7-9, the J gene TRBJ1-6, with TRBD1 as a possible D gene (6 bases). Trimming left V 4 bases short and J 5 bases short, with 9 bases between. The germline gives CDR1 SEHNR, CDR2 FQNEAQ (reference sequence). The CDR3 runs to 14 residues. The CDR3 DNA is TGTGCCAGCAGCTGGGACATAAATAATTCACCCCTCCACTTT. Its protein product is CASSWDINNSPLHF. Looking up the rest from reference TRBV7-9 and TRBJ1-6 gives the full variable domain: DTGVSQNPRHKITKRGQNVTFRCDPISEHNRLYWYRQTLGQGPEFLTYFQNEAQLEKSRLLSDRFSAERPKGSFSTLEIQRTEQGDSAMYLCASSWDINNSPLHFGNGTRLTVT.

The chain joins TRBV7-3 to TRBJ1-6; no firm D call. Germline CDR1 SGHTA, CDR2 FQGTGA. Trimming took off 5 bases at V and 7 bases at J, with 15 bases between the two ends. The CDR3 runs 15 residues. The CDR3 is CASSPRGGWNSPLHF. CDR3 DNA: TGTGCCAGCAGCCCGCGCGGAGGGTGGAATTCACCCCTCCACTTT.

There are many counts of this clonotype. The chain recombines TRBV5-5 with TRBJ1-2; D remains ambiguous. Looked up from germline, CDR1 is SGHKS and CDR2 is YYEKEE (reference sequence). This CDR3 has 16 residues. The V gene lost 0 bases and the J gene lost 4 bases, with 16 bases spanning the gap. In nucleotides, the CDR3 is TGTGCCAGCAGCTTGGGCTCTACGGGAAAAGGCTATGGCTACACCTTC. This gives the protein CASSLGSTGKGYGYTF.

This clonotype has a count of ten or more. The CDR3 reads CASSYSSGTSVPTDTQYF. In DNA, the CDR3 is TGTGCCAGCAGTTACTCGAGTGGGACTAGCGTACCCACAGATACGCAGTATTTT. V is TRBV6-5 and J is TRBJ2-3; the match to TRBD2 covers 10 bases. The CDR3 length is 18 residues. V was pared by 0 bases and J by 2 bases, with 8 bases of the junction left unmatched. Looked up from germline, CDR1 is MNHEY and CDR2 is SVGAGI.

This clonotype occurred many times. The J gene is TRBJ2-3, the V gene TRBV13; 7 bases align to TRBD1. CDR1 and CDR2 from the germline V gene are PRHDT and FYEKMQ (reference sequence). This CDR3 comprises 18 residues. After removal of 7 bases from V and 3 bases from J, the junction contained 19 bases not matched to a gene. The CDR3 here is CASNPLRLRQGKTDTQYF. As DNA, the CDR3 is TGTGCCAGCAACCCCTTACGCCTGAGACAGGGTAAAACAGATACGCAGTATTTT.

This clonotype was found many times. This chain joins TRBV6-5 and TRBJ1-5, with D possibly matching TRBD1 (6 bases). V was clipped by 4 bases and J by 4 bases, with 11 bases between them. This CDR3 comprises 14 residues. CDR1 and CDR2 from the germline V gene are MNHEY and SVGAGI. Here the CDR3 reads CASSWTAFNQPQHF. The CDR3 DNA sequence: TGTGCCAGCAGTTGGACAGCTTTTAATCAGCCCCAGCATTTT.

Many counts were recorded for this clonotype. The rearrangement uses TRBV7-8 and TRBJ2-5; possible D gene TRBD2, 7 bases. The V and J ends lost 3 bases and 5 bases respectively, with 13 bases between them. Looked up from germline, CDR1 is SGHVS and CDR2 is FQNEAQ. The CDR3 extends over 14 amino acids. CDR3 nucleotide sequence: TGTGCCAGCAGCTTTGGGGGGGCACAGGAGACCCAGTACTTC. As protein: CASSFGGAQETQYF.

This clonotype has only a few counts. The rearrangement links TRBV12-3 or TRBV12-4 to TRBJ2-5, with 8 bases aligning to TRBD1. V lost 3 bases, J lost 5 bases, and 5 bases stayed unmatched. The CDR3 runs 14 residues. CDR3 sequence reads: CASSLWDRWETQYF. The CDR3 bases are TGTGCCAGCAGTTTGTGGGACAGGTGGGAGACCCAGTACTTC.

This clonotype was recorded at least ten times. The V call is TRBV12-3 or TRBV12-4, the J call TRBJ2-7, with D possibly TRBD1 on 6 matching bases. V lost 2 bases and J 4 bases, leaving 12 bases between the germline ends. This CDR3 has 14 amino acids. The CDR3 is CASSLLQGVYEQYF. In nucleotides, the CDR3 is TGTGCCAGCAGTTTATTACAGGGCGTATACGAGCAGTACTTC.

This clonotype was recorded many times. The V call is TRBV20-1, the J call TRBJ2-5, with 7 bases identical to TRBD2. CDR1 is DFQATT, CDR2 SNEGSKA, per germline (reference sequence). The V and J ends lost 7 bases and 2 bases, in that order; junction bases with no gene match: 10. The CDR3 contains 14 residues. The CDR3 sequence: CSVGRTRVQETQYF. CDR3 nucleotide sequence: TGCAGTGTGGGGCGGACTAGAGTGCAAGAGACCCAGTACTTC.

This clonotype was observed at least ten times. The chain joins TRBV20-1 to TRBJ2-2; TRBD2 might be the D (5 bases). Germline V gene sequence: CDR1 DFQATT, CDR2 SNEGSKA (reference sequence). Trimming removed 6 bases at V and 1 base at J, with 9 bases between. The CDR3 is 13 residues long. CDR3 in DNA: TGCAGTGCCAAGAGGGAGAACACCGGGGAGCTGTTTTTT. This codes for CSAKRENTGELFF.

This clonotype was recorded at least ten times. The chain has TRBV5-1 and TRBJ1-2, with 7 bases aligning to TRBD1. The CDR3 is 13 residues long. The trim removed 1 base at V and 6 bases at J, leaving 3 bases unmatched. The germline V gene encodes CDR1 SGHRS and CDR2 YFSETQ. In nucleotides, the CDR3 is TGCGCCAGCAGCTTGACACAGGGGAATGGCTACACCTTC. This gives the protein CASSLTQGNGYTF.

This clonotype was seen ten or more times. The chain has TRBV12-3 or TRBV12-4 and TRBJ2-7; 9 nucleotides line up with TRBD1. This CDR3 comprises 14 residues. Trimming cost V 6 bases and J 5 bases; bases outside gene matches: 8. CDR3 protein: CASSTGTGRNEQYF. DNA of the CDR3: TGTGCCAGCAGCACCGGGACAGGGCGAAACGAGCAGTACTTC.

This rearrangement joins TRBV2 to TRBJ1-5, with D unresolved. Germline assignment: CDR1 SNHLY and CDR2 FYNNEI. V was clipped by 2 bases and J by 13 bases, with 9 bases between them. The CDR3 is 11 amino acids. DNA for the CDR3: TGTGCCAGCAGTGAAAAGACGGATCAGCATTTT. It specifies CASSEKTDQHF.